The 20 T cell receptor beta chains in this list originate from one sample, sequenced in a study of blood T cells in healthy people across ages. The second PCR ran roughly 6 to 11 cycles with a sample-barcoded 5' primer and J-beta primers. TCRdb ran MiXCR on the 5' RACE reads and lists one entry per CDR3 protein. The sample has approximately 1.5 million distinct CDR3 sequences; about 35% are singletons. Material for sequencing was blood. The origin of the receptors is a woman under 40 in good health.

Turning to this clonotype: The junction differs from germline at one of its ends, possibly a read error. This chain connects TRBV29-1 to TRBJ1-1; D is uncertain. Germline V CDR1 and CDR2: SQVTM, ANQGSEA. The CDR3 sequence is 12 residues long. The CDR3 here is CSVEEFGSEAFF. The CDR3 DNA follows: TGCAGTGTTGAAGAGTTTGGAAGTGAAGCTTTCTTT.

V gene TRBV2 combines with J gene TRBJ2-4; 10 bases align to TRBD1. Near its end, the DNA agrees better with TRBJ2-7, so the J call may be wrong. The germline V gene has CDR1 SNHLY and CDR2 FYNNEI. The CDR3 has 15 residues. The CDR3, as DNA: TGTGCCAGCAGTGAGACGGGACAGGGGACACTCGAGCAGTACTTC. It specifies CASSETGQGTLEQYF.

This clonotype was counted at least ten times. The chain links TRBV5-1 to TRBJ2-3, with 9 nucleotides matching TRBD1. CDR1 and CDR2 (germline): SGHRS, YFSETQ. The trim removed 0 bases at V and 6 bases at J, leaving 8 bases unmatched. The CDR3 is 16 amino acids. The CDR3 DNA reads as TGCGCCAGCAGCTTGGGTTCGACAGGGGGTAGGGATACGCAGTATTTT. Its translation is CASSLGSTGGRDTQYF.

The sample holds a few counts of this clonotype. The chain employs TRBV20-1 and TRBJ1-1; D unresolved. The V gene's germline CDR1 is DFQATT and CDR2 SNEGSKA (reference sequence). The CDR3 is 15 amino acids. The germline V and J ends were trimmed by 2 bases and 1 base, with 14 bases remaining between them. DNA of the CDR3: TGCAGTGCTAGACCTGATGGACGGGGGAACACTGAAGCTTTCTTT. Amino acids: CSARPDGRGNTEAFF.

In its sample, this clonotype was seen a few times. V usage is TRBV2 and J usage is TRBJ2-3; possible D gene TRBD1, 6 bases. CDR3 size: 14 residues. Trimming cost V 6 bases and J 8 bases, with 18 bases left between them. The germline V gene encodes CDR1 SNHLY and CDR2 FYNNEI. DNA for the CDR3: TGTGCCAGCAGCGAGGGACCCAGGGGTGCTACGCAGTATTTT. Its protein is CASSEGPRGATQYF.

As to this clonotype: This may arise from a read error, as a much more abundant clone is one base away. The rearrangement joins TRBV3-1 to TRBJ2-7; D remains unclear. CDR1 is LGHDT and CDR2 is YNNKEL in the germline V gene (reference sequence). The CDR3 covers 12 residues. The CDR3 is CVSSDAGYEQYF. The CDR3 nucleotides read TGTGTCAGCAGCGACGCAGGCTACGAGCAGTACTTC.

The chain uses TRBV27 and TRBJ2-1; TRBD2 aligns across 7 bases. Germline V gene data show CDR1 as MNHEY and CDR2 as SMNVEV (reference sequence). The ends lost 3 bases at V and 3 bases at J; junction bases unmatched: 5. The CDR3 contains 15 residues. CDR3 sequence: CASSFAGEDYNEQFF. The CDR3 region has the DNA TGTGCCAGCAGTTTCGCGGGGGAGGACTACAATGAGCAGTTCTTC.

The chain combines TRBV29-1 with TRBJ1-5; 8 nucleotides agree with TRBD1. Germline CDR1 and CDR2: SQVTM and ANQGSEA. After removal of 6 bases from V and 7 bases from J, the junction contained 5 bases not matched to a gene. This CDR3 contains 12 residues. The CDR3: CSVAQGGQPQHF. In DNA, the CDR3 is TGCAGCGTGGCACAGGGGGGACAGCCCCAGCATTTT.

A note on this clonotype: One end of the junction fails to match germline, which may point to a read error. CDR3 nucleotide sequence: TGCGCCAGCAGCCAAGACAAGACAGAGAGCTCCTACGAGCAGCACTTC. Amino acid sequence: CASSQDKTESSYEQHF. The gene calls are TRBV4-1 and TRBJ2-7; tentatively, D is TRBD1 (5 bases). The CDR3 length is 16 residues. Germline lookup yields CDR1 MGHRA and CDR2 YSYEKL.

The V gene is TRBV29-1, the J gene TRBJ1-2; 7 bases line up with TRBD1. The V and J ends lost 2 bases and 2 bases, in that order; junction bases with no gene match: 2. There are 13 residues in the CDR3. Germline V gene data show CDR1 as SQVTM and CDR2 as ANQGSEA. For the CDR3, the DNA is TGCAGCGTTGAAACAGGGGTGAACTATGGCTACACCTTC. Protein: CSVETGVNYGYTF.

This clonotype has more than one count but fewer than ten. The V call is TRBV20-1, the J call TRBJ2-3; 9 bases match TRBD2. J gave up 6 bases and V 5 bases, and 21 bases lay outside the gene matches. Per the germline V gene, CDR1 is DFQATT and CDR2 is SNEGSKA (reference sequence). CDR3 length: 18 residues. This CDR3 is CSAADIRIAGATVDTQYF. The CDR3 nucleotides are TGCAGTGCTGCTGACATCCGAATAGCGGGAGCCACAGTGGATACGCAGTATTTT.

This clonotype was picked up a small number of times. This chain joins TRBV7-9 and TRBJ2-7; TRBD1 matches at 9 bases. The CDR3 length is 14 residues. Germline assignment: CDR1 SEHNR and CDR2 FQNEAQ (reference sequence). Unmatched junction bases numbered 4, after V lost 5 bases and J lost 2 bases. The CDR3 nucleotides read TGTGCCAGCAGCCGGACAGGGGCGGCCTACGAGCAGTACTTC. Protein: CASSRTGAAYEQYF.

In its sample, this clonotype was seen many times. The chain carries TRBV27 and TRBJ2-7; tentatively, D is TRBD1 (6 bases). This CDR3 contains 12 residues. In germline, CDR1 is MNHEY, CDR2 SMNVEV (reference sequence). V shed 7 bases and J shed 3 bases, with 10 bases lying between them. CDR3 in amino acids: CASKTGYYEQYF. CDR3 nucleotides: TGTGCCAGCAAAACAGGGTACTACGAGCAGTACTTC.

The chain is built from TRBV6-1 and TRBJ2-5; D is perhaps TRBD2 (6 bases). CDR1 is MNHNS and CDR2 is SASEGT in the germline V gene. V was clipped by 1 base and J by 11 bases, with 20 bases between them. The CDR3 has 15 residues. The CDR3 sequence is CASSEEAGYMGEQYF. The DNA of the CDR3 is TGTGCCAGCAGTGAAGAAGCGGGCTATATGGGGGAGCAGTACTTC.

The CDR3 reads CASSQDGLATHNEQFF. In DNA form, the CDR3 reads TGTGCCAGCAGCCAAGATGGGCTAGCAACCCACAATGAGCAGTTCTTC. The rearrangement uses TRBV4-2 and TRBJ2-1; D may be TRBD2 (5 bases). The V end was cut by 0 bases, the J end by 5 bases, with 14 bases between. The CDR3 has 16 amino acids. Germline-derived CDR1 and CDR2 are LGHNA and YNFKEQ.

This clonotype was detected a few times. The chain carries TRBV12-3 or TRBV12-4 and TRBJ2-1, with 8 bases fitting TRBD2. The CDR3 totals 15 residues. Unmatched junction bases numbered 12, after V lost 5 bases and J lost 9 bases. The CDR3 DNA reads TGTGCCAGCAGTACCAGCGGGAGTGATGGCGGTGAGCAGTTCTTC. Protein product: CASSTSGSDGGEQFF.

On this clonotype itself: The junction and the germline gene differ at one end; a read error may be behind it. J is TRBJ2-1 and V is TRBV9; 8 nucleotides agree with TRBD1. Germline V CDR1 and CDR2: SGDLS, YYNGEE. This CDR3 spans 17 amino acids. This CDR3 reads CASSVAVGQGAGNGQFF. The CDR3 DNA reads TGTGCCAGCAGCGTAGCTGTTGGGCAGGGGGCAGGCAATGGGCAGTTCTTC.

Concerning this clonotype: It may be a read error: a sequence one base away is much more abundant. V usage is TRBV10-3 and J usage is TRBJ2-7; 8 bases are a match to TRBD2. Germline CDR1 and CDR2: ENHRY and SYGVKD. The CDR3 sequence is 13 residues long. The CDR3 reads CAVSPGLVHEQYF. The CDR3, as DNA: TGTGCCGTCAGCCCGGGACTAGTTCACGAGCAGTACTTC.

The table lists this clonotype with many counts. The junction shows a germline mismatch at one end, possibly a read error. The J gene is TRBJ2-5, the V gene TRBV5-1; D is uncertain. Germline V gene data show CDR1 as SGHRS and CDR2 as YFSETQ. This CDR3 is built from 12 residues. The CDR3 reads CASSPTGETQYF. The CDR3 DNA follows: TGTGCCAGCAGCCCCACCGGAGAGACCCAGTACTTC. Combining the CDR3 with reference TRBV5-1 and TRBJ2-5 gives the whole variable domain KAGVTQTPRYLIKTRGQQVTLSCSPISGHRSVSWYQQTPGQGLQFLFEYFSETQRNKGNFPGRFSGRQFSNSRSEMNVSTLELGDSALYLCASSPTGETQYFGPGTRLLVL.

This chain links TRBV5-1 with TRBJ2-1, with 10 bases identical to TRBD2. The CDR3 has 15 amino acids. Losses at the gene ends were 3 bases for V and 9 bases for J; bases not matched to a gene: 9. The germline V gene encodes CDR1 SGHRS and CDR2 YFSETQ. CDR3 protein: CASSSTSGVMGEQFF. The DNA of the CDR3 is TGCGCCAGCAGCTCCACTAGCGGGGTAATGGGTGAGCAGTTCTTC. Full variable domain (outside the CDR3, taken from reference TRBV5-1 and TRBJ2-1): KAGVTQTPRYLIKTRGQQVTLSCSPISGHRSVSWYQQTPGQGLQFLFEYFSETQRNKGNFPGRFSGRQFSNSRSEMNVSTLELGDSALYLCASSSTSGVMGEQFFGPGTRLTVL.